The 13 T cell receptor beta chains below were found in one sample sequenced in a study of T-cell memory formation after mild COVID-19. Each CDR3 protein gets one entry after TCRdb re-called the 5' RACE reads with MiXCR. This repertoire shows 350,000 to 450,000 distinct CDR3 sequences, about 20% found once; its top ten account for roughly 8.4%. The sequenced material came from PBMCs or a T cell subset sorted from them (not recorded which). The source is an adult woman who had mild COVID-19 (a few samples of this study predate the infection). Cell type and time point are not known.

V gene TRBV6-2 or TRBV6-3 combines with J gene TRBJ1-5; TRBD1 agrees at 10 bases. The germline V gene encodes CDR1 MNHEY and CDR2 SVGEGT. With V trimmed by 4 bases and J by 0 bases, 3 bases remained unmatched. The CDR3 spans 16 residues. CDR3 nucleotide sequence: TGTGCCAGCAGTTTCGGGACAGGGGCTAGCAATCAGCCCCAGCATTTT. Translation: CASSFGTGASNQPQHF.

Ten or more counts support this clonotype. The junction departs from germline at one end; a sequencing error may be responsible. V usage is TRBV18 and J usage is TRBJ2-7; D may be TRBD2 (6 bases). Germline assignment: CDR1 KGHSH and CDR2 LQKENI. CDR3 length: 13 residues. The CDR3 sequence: CASSPGTGREQYF. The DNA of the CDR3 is TGCGCCAGCAGCCCGGGGACTGGCCGCGAGCAGTACTTC.

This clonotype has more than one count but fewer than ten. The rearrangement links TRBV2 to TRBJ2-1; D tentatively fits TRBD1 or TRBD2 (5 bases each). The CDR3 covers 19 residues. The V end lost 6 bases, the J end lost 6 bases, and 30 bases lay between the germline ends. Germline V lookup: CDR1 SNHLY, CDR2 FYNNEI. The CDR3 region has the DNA TGTGCCAGCAGACCGGGACCATATACCCCAAGGGATATACGCAATGAGCAGTTCTTC. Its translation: CASRPGPYTPRDIRNEQFF.

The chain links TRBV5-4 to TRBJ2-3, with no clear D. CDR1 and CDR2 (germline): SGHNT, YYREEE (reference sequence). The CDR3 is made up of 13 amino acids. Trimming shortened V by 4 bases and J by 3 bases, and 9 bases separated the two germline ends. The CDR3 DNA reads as TGTGCCAGCAGCGACATCGGTACAGATACGCAGTATTTT. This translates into CASSDIGTDTQYF.

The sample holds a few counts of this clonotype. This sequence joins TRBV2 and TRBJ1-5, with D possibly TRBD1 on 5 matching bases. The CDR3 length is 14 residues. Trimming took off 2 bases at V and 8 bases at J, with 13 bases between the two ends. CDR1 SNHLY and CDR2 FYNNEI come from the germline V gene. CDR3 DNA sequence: TGTGCCAGCAGTGAACGGAAGGGAGGGGAGCCCCAGCATTTT. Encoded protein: CASSERKGGEPQHF.

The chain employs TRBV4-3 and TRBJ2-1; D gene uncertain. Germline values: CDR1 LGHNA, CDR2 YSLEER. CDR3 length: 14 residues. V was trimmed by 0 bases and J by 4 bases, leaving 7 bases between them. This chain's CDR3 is CASSQDLSYNEQFF. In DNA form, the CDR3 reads TGCGCCAGCAGCCAAGATCTCTCATACAATGAGCAGTTCTTC.

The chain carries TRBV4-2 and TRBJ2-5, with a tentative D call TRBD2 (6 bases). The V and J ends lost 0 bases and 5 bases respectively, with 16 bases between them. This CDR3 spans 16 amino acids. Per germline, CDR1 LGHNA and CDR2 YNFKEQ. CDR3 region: CASSQDLGGGAETQYF. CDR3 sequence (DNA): TGTGCCAGCAGCCAAGATCTCGGAGGCGGGGCCGAGACCCAGTACTTC.

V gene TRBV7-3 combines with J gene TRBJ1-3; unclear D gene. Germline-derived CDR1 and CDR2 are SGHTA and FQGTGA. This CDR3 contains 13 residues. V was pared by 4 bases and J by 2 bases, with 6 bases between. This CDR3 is CASSWSAGNTIYF. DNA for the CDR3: TGTGCCAGCAGCTGGAGTGCTGGAAACACCATATATTTT.

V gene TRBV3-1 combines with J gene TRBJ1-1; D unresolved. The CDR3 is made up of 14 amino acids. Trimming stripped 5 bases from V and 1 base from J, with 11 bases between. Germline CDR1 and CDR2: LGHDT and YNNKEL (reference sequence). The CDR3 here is CASSFRLTNTEAFF. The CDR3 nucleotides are TGTGCCAGCAGCTTTAGACTGACGAACACTGAAGCTTTCTTT. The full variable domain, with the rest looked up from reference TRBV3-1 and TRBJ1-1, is DTAVSQTPKYLVTQMGNDKSIKCEQNLGHDTMYWYKQDSKKFLKIMFSYNNKELIINETVPNRFSPKSPDKAHLNLHINSLELGDSAVYFCASSFRLTNTEAFFGQGTRLTVV.

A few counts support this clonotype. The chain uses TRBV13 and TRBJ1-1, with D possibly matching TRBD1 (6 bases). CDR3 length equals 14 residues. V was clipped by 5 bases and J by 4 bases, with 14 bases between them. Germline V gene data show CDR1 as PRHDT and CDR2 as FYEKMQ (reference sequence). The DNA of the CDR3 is TGTGCCAGCAGCCCCCAGGGGAGGGGCACTGAAGCTTTCTTT. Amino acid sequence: CASSPQGRGTEAFF.

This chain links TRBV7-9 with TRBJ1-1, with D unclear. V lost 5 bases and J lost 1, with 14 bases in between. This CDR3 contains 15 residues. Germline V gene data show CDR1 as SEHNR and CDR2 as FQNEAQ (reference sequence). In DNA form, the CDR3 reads TGTGCCAGCAGCCCCTGGGAGGGCCGGAACACTGAAGCTTTCTTT. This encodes CASSPWEGRNTEAFF.

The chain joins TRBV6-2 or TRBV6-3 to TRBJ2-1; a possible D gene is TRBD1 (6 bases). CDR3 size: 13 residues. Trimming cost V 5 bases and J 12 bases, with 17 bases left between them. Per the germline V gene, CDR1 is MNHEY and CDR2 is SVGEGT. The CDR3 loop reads CASSRTGHLGQFF. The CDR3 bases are TGTGCCAGCAGTCGTACAGGGCACCTGGGGCAGTTCTTC.

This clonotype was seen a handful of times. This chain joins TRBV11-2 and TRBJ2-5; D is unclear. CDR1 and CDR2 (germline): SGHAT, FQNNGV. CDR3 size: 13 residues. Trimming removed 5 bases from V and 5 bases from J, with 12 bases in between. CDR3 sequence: CASSHGFSETQYF. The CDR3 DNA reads TGTGCCAGCAGCCACGGGTTCAGCGAGACCCAGTACTTC.